This T cell receptor beta chain came from a study of T-cell memory formation after mild COVID-19. The ends were cut back, 0 bases at V and 2 bases at J, with 4 bases in the middle. Germline V CDR1 and CDR2: SGHVS, FQNEAQ. This CDR3 contains 14 residues. TCRdb reanalysed the 5' RACE reads using MiXCR and keeps one entry per CDR3 protein. The sample comprises about 450,000 distinct CDR3 sequences, under 25% of which are singletons, and around 13% rests with the top ten. This clonotype was seen many times. Sequenced material: PBMCs or a T cell subset sorted from them (not recorded which). The V and J genes are TRBV7-8 and TRBJ2-2, with D hard to call. This clonotype was sampled from an adult woman who had mild COVID-19 (a few samples of this study predate the infection). Cell type and time point are not known. The CDR3 sequence: CASSLAFNTGELFF. The DNA of the CDR3 is TGTGCCAGCAGCTTAGCATTCAACACCGGGGAGCTGTTTTTT.